This T cell receptor (beta chain) was identified during a study of blood T cell repertoires in COVID-19 (dated by TCRdb to 2020 to 2022). For the wider study: Samples covering the acute and convalescent phases of COVID-19 were provided by collaborators in the United States, Italy and Spain. The sample metadata nearly always contained a de-identified subject ID, COVID-19 status, age in years and sex. Deeply sampled blood TCRbeta repertoires from subjects exposed to, actively infected with, or recovered from COVID-19 were included in the dataset. The repertoires were released in a freely available public database meant as a resource for research on the immune response to SARS-CoV-2. The material from the prospective study consisted of cDNA or gDNA derived from T cells, B-cell-depleted T cells, or PBMCs. HLA class I and class II types, where available, came from metadata supplied by the sample provider rather than from assay-based typing. The samples were drawn from the first 160 participants of the ongoing ImmuneRACE study and from 1,254 subjects provided by 6 global collaborators.

On the study overall, not on this receptor specifically: Clinical and demographic metadata were provided uncurated, with the amount varying by source and participant.

Each collaborating institution followed its own protocols to collect whole blood in K2EDTA tubes. For TCRbeta analysis, collaborator samples were shipped as frozen whole blood, as isolated PBMCs, or as DNA extracted from either sample type. The immunoSEQ Assay, a bias-controlled multiplex PCR, was used to amplify TCRbeta CDR3 regions from genomic DNA. The study's own analysis went as follows. The number of nucleated cells in each sample was estimated by amplification of reference gene primers within the assay. Sequence reads were collapsed and filtered to measure the absolute abundance of every unique TCRbeta CDR3 rearrangement. Productive Simpson clonality was computed per sample as the square root of Simpson's diversity index over productive rearrangements. TCRdb limited this immuneACCESS table to in-frame rearrangements with V and J called. A share of clones is missing; checked studies link under half to unresolved V genes, and the rest is unexplained. V and J calls and clone size are copied from that table; D and trimming were computed from the DNA. The sample table lists about 170,000 clones, around 83% of them with a count of one. The ten largest account for roughly 7% of the sample.

As encoded in the germline V gene, CDR1 is KGHSH while CDR2 is LQKENI. From the cysteine through the phenylalanine, the CDR3 covers 15 amino acids. CDR3 DNA only is kept here, 45 bases in frame from base 1. V lost 4 bases and J lost 5 bases, and the count of bases not matched to a germline gene is 8. On this clone: Its cognate antigen has yet to be identified. Per-base quality was not reported, and no clone a single base away is much larger than it.

Sequenced material: peripheral blood. The V gene is TRBV18 and the J gene is TRBJ2-5; 9 nucleotides in the junction match TRBD2. The TCR originated in an elderly woman in a cohort sampled during active or convalescent COVID-19. Read as DNA, the sequence is TGTGCCAGCTCACAAACAGGGACTAGCTCGGAGACCCAGTACTTC. Its product reads: CASSQTGTSSETQYF.